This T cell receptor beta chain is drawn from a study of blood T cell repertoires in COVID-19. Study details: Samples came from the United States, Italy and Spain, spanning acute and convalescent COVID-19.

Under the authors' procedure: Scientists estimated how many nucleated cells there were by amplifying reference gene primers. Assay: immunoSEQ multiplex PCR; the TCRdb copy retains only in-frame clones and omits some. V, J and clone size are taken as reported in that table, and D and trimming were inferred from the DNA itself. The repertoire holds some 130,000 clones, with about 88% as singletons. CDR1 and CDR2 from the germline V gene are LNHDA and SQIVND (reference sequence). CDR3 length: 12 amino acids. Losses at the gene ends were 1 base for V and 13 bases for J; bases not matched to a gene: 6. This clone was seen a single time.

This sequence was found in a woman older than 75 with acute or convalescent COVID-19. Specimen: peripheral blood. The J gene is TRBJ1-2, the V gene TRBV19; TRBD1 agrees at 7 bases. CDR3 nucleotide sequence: TGTGCCAGTAGTATAGTAGAGGGGGCGATCACCTTC. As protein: CASSIVEGAITF.